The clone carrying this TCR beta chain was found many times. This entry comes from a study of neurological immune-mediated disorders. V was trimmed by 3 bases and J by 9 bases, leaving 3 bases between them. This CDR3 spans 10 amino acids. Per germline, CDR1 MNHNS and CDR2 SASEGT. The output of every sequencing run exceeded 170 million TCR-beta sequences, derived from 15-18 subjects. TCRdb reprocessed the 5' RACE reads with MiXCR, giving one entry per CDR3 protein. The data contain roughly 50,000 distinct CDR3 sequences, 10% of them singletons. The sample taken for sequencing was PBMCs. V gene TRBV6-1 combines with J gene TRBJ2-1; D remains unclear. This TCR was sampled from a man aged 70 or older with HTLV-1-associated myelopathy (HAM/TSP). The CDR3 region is CASSEIEQFF. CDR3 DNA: TGTGCCAGCAGTGAGATTGAGCAGTTCTTC.